This T cell receptor beta chain was recovered during a study of monozygotic twins with inflammatory bowel disease. General study findings and limits: Compared with healthy twins, IBD patients shared fewer clonotypes with others, especially with disease activity.

From germline, CDR1 is LNHDA and CDR2 SQIVND (reference sequence). The CDR3 covers 15 residues. Comments on this clonotype: Its specificity is unknown.

The input for each TCR library was around 4,000 ng of total RNA. Investigators made cDNA in eight separate reactions per sample. Researchers used template switching to add UMIs featuring a 6-nucleotide sample barcode. TCRdb re-called the 5' RACE reads and gives one entry per CDR3 protein, without DNA. Reported are 150,000 to 200,000 distinct CDR3 sequences; the ten largest clones contain about 2.4%. The origin of this receptor is a human donor with ulcerative colitis or Crohn's disease, or a healthy co-twin of an affected twin (not recorded which). Sequenced sample: blood. The V gene is TRBV19, the J gene TRBJ2-2; as DNA is missing, the TRBD1 call by TCRdb cannot be tested. CDR3 sequence: CASSMATGVLGELFF.